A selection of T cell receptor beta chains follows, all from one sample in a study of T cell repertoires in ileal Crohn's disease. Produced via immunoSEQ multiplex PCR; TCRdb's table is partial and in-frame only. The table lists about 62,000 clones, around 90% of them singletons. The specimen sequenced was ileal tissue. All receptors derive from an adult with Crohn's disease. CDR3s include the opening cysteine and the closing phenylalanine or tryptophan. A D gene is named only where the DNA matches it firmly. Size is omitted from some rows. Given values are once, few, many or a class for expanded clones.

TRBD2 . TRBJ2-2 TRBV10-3 TGTGCCATCACAGAGCGGGGGGGTACCGGGGAGCTGTTTTTT CAITERGGTGELFF
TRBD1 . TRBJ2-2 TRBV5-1 TGCGCCAGCAGCTTGGGCAGGGGGCCGAACACCGGGGAGCTGTTTTTT CASSLGRGPNTGELFF
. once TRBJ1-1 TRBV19 TGTGCCAGTAGTATAACCGGGACACCCAAAGCTTTCTTT CASSITGTPKAFF
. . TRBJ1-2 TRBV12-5 TGTGCTAGTGGTGGGAACGACAGACGCTATGGCTACACCTTC CASGGNDRRYGYTF
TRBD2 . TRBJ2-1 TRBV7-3 TGTGCCAGCAGCTTAGCGGGAGGGCCCCCGGCTAACAATGAGCAGTTCTTC CASSLAGGPPANNEQFF
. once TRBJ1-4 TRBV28 TGTGCCAGCAGTTTACTTACGCACGGACAGTCGCGAGAAAAACTGTTTTTT CASSLLTHGQSREKLFF
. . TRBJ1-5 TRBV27 TGTGCCAGCAGTCCGACACAAACTAATCAGCCCCAGCATTTT CASSPTQTNQPQHF
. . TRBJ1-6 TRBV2 TGTGCCAGCAGTCTAAGGGACACAAATGGAAATTCACCCCTCCACTTT CASSLRDTNGNSPLHF
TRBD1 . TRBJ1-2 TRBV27 TGTGCCAGCTTCCAGGGGGCTATTGGCTACACCTTC CASFQGAIGYTF
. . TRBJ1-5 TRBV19 TGTGCCAGTACAATTTCCGGGACATCGTACAATCAGCCCCAGCATTTT CASTISGTSYNQPQHF
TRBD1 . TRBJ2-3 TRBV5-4 TGTGCCAGCAGCCCTAGGACAGGGACCACAGATACGCAGTATTTT CASSPRTGTTDTQYF
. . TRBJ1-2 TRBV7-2 TGTGCCAGCAGCTTTTCGACAGGAGTTAACTATGGCTACACCTTC CASSFSTGVNYGYTF
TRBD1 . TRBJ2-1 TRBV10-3 TGTGCCATCCGACAGGGTAGCTCCTACAATGAGCAGTTCTTC CAIRQGSSYNEQFF
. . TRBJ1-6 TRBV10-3 TGTGCCGCGAGCATATCGGTCGGAGATTCACCCCTCCACTTT CAASISVGDSPLHF
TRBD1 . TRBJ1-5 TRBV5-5 TGTGCCAGCAGCTCCGGGACAGGCTCTAGCAATCAGCCCCAGCATTTT CASSSGTGSSNQPQHF
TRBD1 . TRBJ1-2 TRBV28 TGTGCCAGCAGTTTTTCCGGGACAGGGGTTAACTATGGCTACACCTTC CASSFSGTGVNYGYTF
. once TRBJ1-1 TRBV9 TGTGCCAGCAGCGTAGTGATCGGGGGGACTGAAGCTTTCTTT CASSVVIGGTEAFF
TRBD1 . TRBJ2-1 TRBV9 TGTGCCAGCAGCGTAGGGGACAGGGGCTACAATGAGCAGTTCTTC CASSVGDRGYNEQFF
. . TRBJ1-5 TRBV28 TGTGCCAGCAGTTTGGCAGGGTGGAATCAGCCCCAGCATTTT CASSLAGWNQPQHF
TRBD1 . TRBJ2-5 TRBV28 TGTGCCAGCAGTTTGGGACAGCAAGAGACCCAGTACTTC CASSLGQQETQYF
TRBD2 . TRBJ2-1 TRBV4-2 TGTGCCAGCAGCCAAGGCGGGGGACTAGCGGGAGATGAGCAGTTCTTC CASSQGGGLAGDEQFF
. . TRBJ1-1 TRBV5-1 TGCGCCAGCAGCCCGTCGGTTATGAACACTGAAGCTTTCTTT CASSPSVMNTEAFF
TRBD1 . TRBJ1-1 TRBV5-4 TGTGCCAGCAGGGATGGCCGGGACAGGGTTGGCACTGAAGCTTTCTTT CASRDGRDRVGTEAFF
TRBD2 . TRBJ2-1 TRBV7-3 TGTGCCAGCAGCGCCTGGACTAGCAATGTAAACAATGAGCAGTTCTTC CASSAWTSNVNNEQFF
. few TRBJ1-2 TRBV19 TGTGCCAGTAGTACCGGGGACACCCTGGGAGGCTACACCTTC CASSTGDTLGGYTF
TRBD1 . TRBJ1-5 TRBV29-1 TGCAGCGTTGGGGGACAGTCGAATCAGCCCCAGCATTTT CSVGGQSNQPQHF
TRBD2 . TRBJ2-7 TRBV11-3 TGTGCCAGCAGCTCGATAACTAGCGGGAGCTACGAGCAGTACTTC CASSSITSGSYEQYF
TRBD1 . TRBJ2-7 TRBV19 TGTGCGACGAGACAGGGGAATCGGTACGAGCAGTACTTC CATRQGNRYEQYF
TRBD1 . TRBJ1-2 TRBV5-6 TGTGCCAGCAGCATCTCCGGGACAGGGGAACTCTATGGCTACACCTTC CASSISGTGELYGYTF
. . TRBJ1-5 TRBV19 TGTGCCAGTAGTAGTCGTCGGGATAGCAATCAGCCCCAGCATTTT CASSSRRDSNQPQHF
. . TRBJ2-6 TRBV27 TGTGCCAGCAGTTTACTCCGGACAGCTGGGGCCAACGTCCTGACTTTC CASSLLRTAGANVLTF
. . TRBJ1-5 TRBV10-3 TGTGCCATCAGTGAGGCAACAGGTTATAGCAATCAGCCCCAGCATTTT CAISEATGYSNQPQHF
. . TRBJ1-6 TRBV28 TGTGCCAGCAGGTTCAGGTATAATTCACCCCTCCACTTT CASRFRYNSPLHF
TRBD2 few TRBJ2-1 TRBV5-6 TGTGCCAGCAGCCGGGGACTAGCGGGACTTTACAATGAGCAGTTCTTC CASSRGLAGLYNEQFF
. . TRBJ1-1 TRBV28 TGTGCCAGCAGTTTCATTCAGAACACTGAAGCTTTCTTT CASSFIQNTEAFF
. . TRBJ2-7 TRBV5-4 TGTGCCAGCAGCTTGGCAACGGGACTCCCACCCTACGAGCAGTACTTC CASSLATGLPPYEQYF
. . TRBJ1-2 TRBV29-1 TGCAGCGTTCTCAAAGACAGTCTCAGCTACACCTTC CSVLKDSLSYTF
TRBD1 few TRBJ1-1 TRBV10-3 TGTGCCATCAGGGGACAGGGGAGCGGAAACACTGAAGCTTTCTTT CAIRGQGSGNTEAFF
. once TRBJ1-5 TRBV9 TGTGCCAGCAGCTCCACAAATCAGCCCCAGCATTTT CASSSTNQPQHF
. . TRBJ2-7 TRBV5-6 TGTGCCAGCAGCTTTCCCCAGGTGCCCTACGAGCAGTACTTC CASSFPQVPYEQYF